This TCR beta chain was obtained from a study of shared clonotypes between healthy human individuals. CDR3 length: 13 amino acids. From germline, CDR1 is SGHTA and CDR2 FQGNSA. V lost 7 bases and J lost 4, with 13 bases in between. Produced via immunoSEQ multiplex PCR; TCRdb's table is partial and in-frame only. In the table there are under 600,000 clones, roughly 97% of which are singletons. The sequence derives from a woman aged 25-40 years in good health. Sequencing used naive CD4+ T cells sorted from blood. Subset indicated: CD45RA+ positively selected. This chain connects TRBV7-2 to TRBJ2-5, with D possibly matching TRBD2 (5 bases). The chain's CDR3 is CASTWEGGETQYF. CDR3 bases: TGTGCCAGCACTTGGGAAGGAGGAGAGACCCAGTACTTC.